The 6 T cell receptor beta chains in this list originate from one sample, sequenced in a study of cytomegalovirus exposure and HLA in healthy donors. A multiplex PCR was run with 60 Vbeta primers and 13 Jbeta primers. TCRdb keeps only in-frame clones here, not all; method: immunoSEQ multiplex PCR. The sample has about 300,000 clones, roughly 85% seen once. Material: PBMCs. These receptors all come from a man aged 35 to 55 in good health and CMV-seropositive.

The V gene is TRBV5-1, the J gene TRBJ1-4; no reliable D call. V lost 0 bases, J lost 12 bases, and 12 bases lay in between. Germline assignment: CDR1 SGHRS and CDR2 YFSETQ. This CDR3 is built from 13 residues. CDR3 residues: CASSLGKGGQLFF. In DNA form, the CDR3 reads TGCGCCAGCAGCTTGGGAAAGGGAGGGCAACTGTTTTTT.

The gene calls are TRBV18 and TRBJ1-1, with a possible D match to TRBD1 (6 bases). The CDR3 sequence is 15 residues long. In germline, CDR1 is KGHSH, CDR2 LQKENI. Trimming stripped 4 bases from V and 0 bases from J, with 12 bases between. In DNA form, the CDR3 reads TGTGCCAGCTCACGGACCGCAGGGGTGAACACTGAAGCTTTCTTT. Translation gives CASSRTAGVNTEAFF. Drawing the rest from reference TRBV18 and TRBJ1-1, the complete variable domain is NAGVMQNPRHLVRRRGQEARLRCSPMKGHSHVYWYRQLPEEGLKFMVYLQKENIIDESGMPKERFSAEFPKEGPSILRIQQVVRGDSAAYFCASSRTAGVNTEAFFGQGTRLTVV.

This rearrangement joins TRBV2 to TRBJ2-3; D not resolved. The CDR3 loop spans 14 amino acids. The germline V and J ends were trimmed by 4 bases and 2 bases, with 10 bases remaining between them. Germline V CDR1 and CDR2: SNHLY, FYNNEI. Here the CDR3 reads CASSGASITDTQYF. The CDR3 DNA sequence: TGTGCCAGCAGTGGAGCGTCCATCACAGATACGCAGTATTTT.

On this clone itself: Germline and junction disagree at one end, which may indicate a read error. The CDR3 reads CSSSYLDRQETQYF. CDR3 nucleotides: TGTTCCAGCAGCTACCTAGACAGACAAGAGACCCAGTACTTC. V is TRBV7-9 and J is TRBJ2-5; maybe TRBD1 (5 bases). The CDR3 is 14 amino acids. Germline CDR1 SEHNR, CDR2 FQNEAQ (reference sequence). The full variable domain, completed using reference TRBV7-9 and TRBJ2-5, is DTGVSQNPRHKITKRGQNVTFRCDPISEHNRLYWYRQTLGQGPEFLTYFQNEAQLEKSRLLSDRFSAERPKGSFSTLEIQRTEQGDSAMYLCSSSYLDRQETQYFGPGTRLLVL.

CDR3 coding DNA: TGTGCCAGCAGCCTGTACGGCGGGAGTAAAGATACGCAGTATTTT. Its translation is CASSLYGGSKDTQYF. The chain is built from TRBV7-3 and TRBJ2-3, with 7 positions matching TRBD2. The CDR3 is 15 residues long. Germline CDR1 and CDR2: SGHTA and FQGTGA. V lost 5 bases to trimming and J lost 5 bases; unmatched junction nucleotides: 10.

V and J are TRBV19 and TRBJ2-7; TRBD1 might be the D (6 bases). Trimming took 6 bases from V and 3 from J, leaving 24 bases between them. The CDR3 spans 17 residues. CDR1 LNHDA and CDR2 SQIVND come from the germline V gene (reference sequence). The CDR3 is CASRVCGRCTGLYEQYF. The DNA for the CDR3 is TGTGCCAGTAGAGTATGTGGACGGTGTACAGGGCTCTACGAGCAGTACTTC. Looking up the rest from reference TRBV19 and TRBJ2-7 gives the full variable domain: DGGITQSPKYLFRKEGQNVTLSCEQNLNHDAMYWYRQDPGQGLRLIYYSQIVNDFQKGDIAEGYSVSREKKESFPLTVTSAQKNPTAFYLCASRVCGRCTGLYEQYFGPGTRLTVT.